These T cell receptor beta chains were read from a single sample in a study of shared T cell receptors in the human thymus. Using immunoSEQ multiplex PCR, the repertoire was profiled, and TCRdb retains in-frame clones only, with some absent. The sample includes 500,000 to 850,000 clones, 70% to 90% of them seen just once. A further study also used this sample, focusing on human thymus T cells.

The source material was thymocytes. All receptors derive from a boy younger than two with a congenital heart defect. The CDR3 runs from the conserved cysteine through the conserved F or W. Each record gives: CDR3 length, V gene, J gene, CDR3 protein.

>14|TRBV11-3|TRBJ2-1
CASSLVSSGGEQFF
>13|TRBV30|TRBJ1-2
CAWSPQGVDGYTF
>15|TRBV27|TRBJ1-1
CASSIHRGGNTEAFF
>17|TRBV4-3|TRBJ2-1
CASSQGGGTSGRGDPFF
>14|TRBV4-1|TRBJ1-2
CASSPSGGVYGYTF
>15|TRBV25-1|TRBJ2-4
CASSGLEGPINIQYF
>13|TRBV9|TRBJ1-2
CASSVRTGDGYPF
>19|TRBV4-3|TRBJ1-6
CASSQFLLPRQVKNSPLHF
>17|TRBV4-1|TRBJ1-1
CASSQLDKGALNTEAFF
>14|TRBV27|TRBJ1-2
CASATRDRVGGYTF
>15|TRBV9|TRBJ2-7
CASSPGGHTSYEQYF
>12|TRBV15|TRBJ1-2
CATSSPVYGYTF
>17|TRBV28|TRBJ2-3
CASSSPPLAGLTDTQYF
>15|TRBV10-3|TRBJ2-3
CAITGGVGPTDTQYF
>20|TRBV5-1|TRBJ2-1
CASSFPPLDRGYFSYNEQFF
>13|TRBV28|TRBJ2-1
CASSFALYNEQFF
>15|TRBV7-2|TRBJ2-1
CASRGGSGTYNEQFF
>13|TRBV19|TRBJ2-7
CASRRDRTYEQYF
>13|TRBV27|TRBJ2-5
CASSLSSQETQYF
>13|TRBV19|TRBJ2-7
CASSIWSSYEQYF
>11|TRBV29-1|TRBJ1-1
CSVEGGTEAFF
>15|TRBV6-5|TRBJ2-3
CASSPTDLGADTQYF
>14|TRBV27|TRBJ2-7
CASSQSGSRYEQYF
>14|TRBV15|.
CATSKKTGPYEQYF
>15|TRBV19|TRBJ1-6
CASSMPRSYNSPLHF
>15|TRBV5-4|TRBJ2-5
CASSFNRENQETQYF
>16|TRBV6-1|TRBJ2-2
CASSGQGTGATGELFF
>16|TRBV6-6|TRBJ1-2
CASIQVSRNHRKGYTF